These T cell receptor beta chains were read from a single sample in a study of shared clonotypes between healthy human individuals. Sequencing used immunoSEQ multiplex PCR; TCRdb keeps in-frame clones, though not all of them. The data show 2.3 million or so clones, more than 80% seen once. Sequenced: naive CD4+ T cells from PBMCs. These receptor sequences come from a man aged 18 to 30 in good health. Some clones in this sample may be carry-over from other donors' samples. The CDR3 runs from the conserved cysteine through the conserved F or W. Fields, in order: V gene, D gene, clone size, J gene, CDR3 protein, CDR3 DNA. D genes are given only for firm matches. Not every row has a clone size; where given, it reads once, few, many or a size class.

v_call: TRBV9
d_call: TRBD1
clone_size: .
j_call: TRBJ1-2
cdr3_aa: CASSVAPGQGARKGGYTF
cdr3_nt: TGTGCCAGCAGCGTAGCTCCCGGGCAGGGGGCGCGAAAAGGAGGCTACACCTTC

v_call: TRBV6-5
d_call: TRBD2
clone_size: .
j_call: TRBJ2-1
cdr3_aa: CASSVIAGTYNEQFF
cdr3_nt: TGTGCCAGCAGCGTTATAGCGGGGACCTACAATGAGCAGTTCTTC

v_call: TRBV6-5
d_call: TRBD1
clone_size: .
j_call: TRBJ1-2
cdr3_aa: CASSRDRGDGYTF
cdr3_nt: TGTGCCAGCAGCCGTGACAGGGGCGATGGCTACACCTTC

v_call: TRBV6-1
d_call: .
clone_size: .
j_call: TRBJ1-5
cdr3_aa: CASSRDPRPTPQHF
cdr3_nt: TGTGCCAGCAGTCGGGACCCTAGGCCGACGCCCCAGCATTTT

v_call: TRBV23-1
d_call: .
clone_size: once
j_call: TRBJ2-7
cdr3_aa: CASRRADNTYEQYF
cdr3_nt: TGCGCCAGCAGGAGGGCGGATAACACCTACGAGCAGTACTTC

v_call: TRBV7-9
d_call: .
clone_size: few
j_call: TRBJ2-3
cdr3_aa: CASSAGQLSTDTQYF
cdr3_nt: TGTGCCAGCAGTGCGGGACAGCTTAGCACAGATACGCAGTATTTT

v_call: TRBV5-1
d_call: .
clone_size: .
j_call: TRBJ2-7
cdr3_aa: CASSLALASYEQYF
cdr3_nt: TGCGCCAGCAGCTTGGCCCTAGCGAGCTACGAGCAGTACTTC

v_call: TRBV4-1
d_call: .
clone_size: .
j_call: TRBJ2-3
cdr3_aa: CASSQPFQDSTDTQYF
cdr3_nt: TGCGCCAGCAGCCAACCCTTCCAGGACAGCACAGATACGCAGTATTTT

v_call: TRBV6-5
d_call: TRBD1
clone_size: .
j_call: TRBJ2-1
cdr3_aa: CASSPGQGRYNEQFF
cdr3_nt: TGTGCCAGCAGCCCGGGACAGGGCCGCTACAATGAGCAGTTCTTC

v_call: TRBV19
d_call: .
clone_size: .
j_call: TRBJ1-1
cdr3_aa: CASSPPLNTEAFF
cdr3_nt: TGTGCCAGTAGTCCCCCATTGAACACTGAAGCTTTCTTT

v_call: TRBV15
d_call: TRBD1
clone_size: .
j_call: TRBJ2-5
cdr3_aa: CATKGGQGRVETQYF
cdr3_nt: TGTGCCACCAAAGGGGGACAGGGGAGAGTGGAGACCCAGTACTTC

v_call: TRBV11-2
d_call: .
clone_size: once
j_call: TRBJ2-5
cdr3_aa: CASSLGGARQETQYF
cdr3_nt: TGTGCCAGCAGCTTAGGGGGAGCTCGGCAAGAGACCCAGTACTTC

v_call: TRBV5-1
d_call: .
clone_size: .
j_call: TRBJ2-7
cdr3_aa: CASSPGEGEQYF
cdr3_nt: TGCGCCAGCTCCCCAGGGGAAGGCGAGCAGTACTTC

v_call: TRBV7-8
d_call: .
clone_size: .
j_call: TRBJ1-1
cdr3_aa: CASSLVGQNTEAFF
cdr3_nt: TGTGCCAGCAGCTTAGTTGGTCAGAACACTGAAGCTTTCTTT